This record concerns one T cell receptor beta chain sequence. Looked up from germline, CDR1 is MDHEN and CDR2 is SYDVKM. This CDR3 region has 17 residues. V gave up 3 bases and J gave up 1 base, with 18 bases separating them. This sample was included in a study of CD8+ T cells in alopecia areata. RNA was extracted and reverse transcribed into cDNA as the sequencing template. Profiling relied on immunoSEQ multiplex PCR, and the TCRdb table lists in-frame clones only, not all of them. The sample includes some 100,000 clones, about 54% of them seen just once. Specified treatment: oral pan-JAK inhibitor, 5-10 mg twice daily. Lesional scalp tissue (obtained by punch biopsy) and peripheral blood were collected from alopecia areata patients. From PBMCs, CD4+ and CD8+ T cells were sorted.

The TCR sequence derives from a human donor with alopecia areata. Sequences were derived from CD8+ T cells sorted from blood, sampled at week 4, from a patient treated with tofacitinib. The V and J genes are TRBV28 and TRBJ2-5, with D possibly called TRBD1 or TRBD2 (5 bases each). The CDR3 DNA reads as TGTGCCAGCAGTTTCTTTCAGGGTGGGAGAACCCAAGAGACCCAGTACTTC. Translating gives CASSFFQGGRTQETQYF.